This entry is about one TCR beta chain. This specimen comes from a study of blood T cell repertoires in COVID-19. Germline lookup yields CDR1 MNHEY and CDR2 SVGAGI. V dropped 5 bases and J dropped 7 bases, with 12 bases sitting between them. The CDR3 runs to 13 residues. TCRdb keeps only in-frame clones here, not all; method: immunoSEQ multiplex PCR. Of around 280,000 clones detected, around 88% appear once; the ten largest clones hold 6% to 7%. V usage is TRBV6-5 and J usage is TRBJ2-1, with a weak D call TRBD2 (5 bases). Sequences were obtained from PBMCs or T cells enriched from blood (not recorded which). The sequence derives from a woman aged 40-49 years who had recovered from COVID-19. This chain's CDR3 is CASSPTRGNEQFF. Written as DNA, the CDR3 is TGTGCCAGCAGTCCCACGCGAGGGAATGAGCAGTTCTTC.